This TCR beta chain originates from a study of T cell responses to AZD1222 COVID-19 vaccine. TCRdb keeps only in-frame clones here, not all; method: immunoSEQ multiplex PCR. The sample holds under 35,000 clones, about 88% seen once. With respect to this clone: The antigen remains undetermined.

Overall study results and limits: An increase in Spike-specific TCR breadth and depth was observed after two AZD1222 doses. CD4 TCRs associated with vaccination spanned spike, dominating at 160-218 and 743-854. Every sample of the repertoires postdated the peak T cell response.

Germline lookup yields CDR1 SEHNR and CDR2 FQNEAQ (reference sequence). V shed 5 bases and J 3 bases; nucleotides not matched to a gene: 12. The CDR3 is 16 residues long. The V call is TRBV7-9, the J call TRBJ2-7; 8 nucleotides line up with TRBD2. The TCR comes from an adult in good health. This material consisted of peripheral blood, taken on day 0 of AZD1222 vaccination. CDR3 nucleotides: TGTGCCAGCAGCCCAAAGCGCGGGACTAGATTCTACGAGCAGTACTTC. This codes for CASSPKRGTRFYEQYF.